The entry that follows covers one TCR beta chain sequence. Its antigen remains undetermined. Base qualities are not provided; no much larger clone lies one nucleotide away. This sample was taken from a study of blood T cell repertoires in COVID-19 (dated by TCRdb to between 2020 and 2021). Broadly, across the study: Samples from collaborators originated in the United States, Italy and Spain and spanned both the acute and convalescent phases of COVID-19. HLA class I and class II types, where available, came from metadata supplied by the sample provider rather than from assay-based typing. Deeply sampled blood TCRbeta repertoires from subjects exposed to, actively infected with, or recovered from COVID-19 were included in the dataset. The samples were drawn from two sources: the first 160 participants of the ongoing ImmuneRACE study, and over 950 subjects contributed by 6 global collaborators. The repertoires were released in a freely available public database meant as a resource for research on the immune response to SARS-CoV-2. The prospective study material was composed of cDNA or gDNA derived from T cells, B-cell-depleted T cells, or PBMCs. Nearly every sample came with metadata listing a de-identified subject ID, COVID-19 status, age in years and sex.

Participants in the prospective study were aged roughly 18 to 100 years, lived in 20 to 25 United States geographic areas, and enrolled through a virtual design. To assign participants to cohorts, the prospective study relied on clinical history that participants themselves reported in a screening survey and a study questionnaire. Recovered participants in ImmuneRACE Cohort 3 were defined as having two consecutive negative NP/OP PCR tests, clearance from a healthcare professional, or resolution of symptoms. In the prospective study, mobile phlebotomists collected whole blood, serum and a nasopharyngeal or oropharyngeal swab from each participant. Participants in the prospective study had the option to provide additional blood draws and questionnaires over a roughly 2-month period. Blood samples from the prospective study were shipped frozen or at room temperature prior to DNA extraction. The immunoSEQ Assay, a bias-controlled multiplex PCR, was used to amplify TCRbeta CDR3 regions from genomic DNA. In the original analysis: Nucleated cell counts per sample were estimated from amplification of reference gene primers within the assay. To quantify the absolute abundance of each unique TCRbeta CDR3 rearrangement, sequence reads were collapsed and filtered. For each sample, productive Simpson clonality was calculated as the square root of Simpson's diversity index over productive rearrangements. TCRdb took this table from immuneACCESS and kept in-frame rearrangements with V and J called. Such tables lack part of the clones; where checked against another copy, unresolved V genes explain under half of the gap, and the rest is unexplained. The D gene and trimming were derived from the DNA, and the V and J assignments and clone size from that table. The sample profile shows some 350,000 clones; over 70% of them were found once. The biggest ten clones account for under 6% of the sample.

The germline V gene encodes CDR1 GTSNPN and CDR2 SVGIG (reference sequence). Counted from cysteine to phenylalanine, this CDR3 has 13 amino acids. Only the CDR3 DNA is retained, 39 bases long and in frame from the first base. The V and J ends are trimmed by 3 bases and 4 bases, leaving 7 bases between them. Results the study describes overall, beyond this receptor: How much clinical and demographic metadata was included differed by source and by participant, and the metadata was provided uncurated.

This sequence originates from a man aged 25-45 years who had recovered from COVID-19. The chain is assembled from TRBV30 and TRBJ1-6, with the D gene too uncertain to name. The specimen sequenced was PBMCs or T cells enriched from blood (not recorded which). The DNA is TGTGCCTGGAGCGCGGATTATAATTCACCCCTCCACTTT. Its coded protein is CAWSADYNSPLHF.